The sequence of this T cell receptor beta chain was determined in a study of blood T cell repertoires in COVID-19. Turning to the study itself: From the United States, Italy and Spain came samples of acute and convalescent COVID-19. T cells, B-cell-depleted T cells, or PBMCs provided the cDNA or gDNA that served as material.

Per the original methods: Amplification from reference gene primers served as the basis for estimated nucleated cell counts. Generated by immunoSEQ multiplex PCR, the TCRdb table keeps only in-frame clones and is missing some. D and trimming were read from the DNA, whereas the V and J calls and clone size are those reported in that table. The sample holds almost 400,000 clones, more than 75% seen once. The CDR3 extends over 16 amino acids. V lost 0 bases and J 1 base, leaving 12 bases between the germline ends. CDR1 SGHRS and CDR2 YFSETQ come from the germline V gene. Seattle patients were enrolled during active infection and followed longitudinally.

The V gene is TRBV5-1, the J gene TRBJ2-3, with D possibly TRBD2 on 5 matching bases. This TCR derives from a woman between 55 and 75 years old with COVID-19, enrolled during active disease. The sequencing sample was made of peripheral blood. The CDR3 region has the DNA TGCGCCAGCAGCTTGGGAGGGAACTTCGGCACAGATACGCAGTATTTT. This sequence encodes CASSLGGNFGTDTQYF. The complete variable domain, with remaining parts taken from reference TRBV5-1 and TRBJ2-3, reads KAGVTQTPRYLIKTRGQQVTLSCSPISGHRSVSWYQQTPGQGLQFLFEYFSETQRNKGNFPGRFSGRQFSNSRSEMNVSTLELGDSALYLCASSLGGNFGTDTQYFGPGTRLTVL.